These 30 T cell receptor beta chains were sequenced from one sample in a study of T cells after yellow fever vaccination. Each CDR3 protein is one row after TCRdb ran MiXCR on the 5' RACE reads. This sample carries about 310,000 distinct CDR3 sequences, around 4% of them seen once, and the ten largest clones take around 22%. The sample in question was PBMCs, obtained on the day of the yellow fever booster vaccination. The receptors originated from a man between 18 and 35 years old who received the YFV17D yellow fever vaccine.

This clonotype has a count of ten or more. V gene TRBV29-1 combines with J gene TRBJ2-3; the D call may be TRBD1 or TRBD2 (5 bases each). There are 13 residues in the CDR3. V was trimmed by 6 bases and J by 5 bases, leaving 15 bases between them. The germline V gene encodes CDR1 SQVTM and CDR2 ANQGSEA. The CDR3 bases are TGCAGCGTACCCCAGGGCGGAGGAGATACGCAGTATTTT. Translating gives CSVPQGGGDTQYF.

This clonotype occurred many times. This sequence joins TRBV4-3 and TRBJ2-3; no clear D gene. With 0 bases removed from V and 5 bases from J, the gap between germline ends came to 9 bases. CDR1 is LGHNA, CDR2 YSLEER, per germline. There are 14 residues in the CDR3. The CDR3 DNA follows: TGCGCCAGCAGCCAAGATTTGACGGGAGATACGCAGTATTTT. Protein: CASSQDLTGDTQYF.

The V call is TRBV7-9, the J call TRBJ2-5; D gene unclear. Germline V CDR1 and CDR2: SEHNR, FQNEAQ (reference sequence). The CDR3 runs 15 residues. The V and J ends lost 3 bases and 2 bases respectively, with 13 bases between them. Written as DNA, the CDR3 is TGTGCCAGCAGCTTCTCGTTGGGGATACAAGAGACCCAGTACTTC. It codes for CASSFSLGIQETQYF.

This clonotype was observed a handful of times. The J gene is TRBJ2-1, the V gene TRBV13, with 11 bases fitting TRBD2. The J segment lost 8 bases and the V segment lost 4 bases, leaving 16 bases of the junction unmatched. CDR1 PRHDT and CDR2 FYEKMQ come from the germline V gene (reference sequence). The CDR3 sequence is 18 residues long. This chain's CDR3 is CASSSLAPLAGAWDEQFF. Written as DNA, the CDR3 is TGTGCCAGCAGCTCCCTCGCCCCACTAGCGGGGGCGTGGGATGAGCAGTTCTTC.

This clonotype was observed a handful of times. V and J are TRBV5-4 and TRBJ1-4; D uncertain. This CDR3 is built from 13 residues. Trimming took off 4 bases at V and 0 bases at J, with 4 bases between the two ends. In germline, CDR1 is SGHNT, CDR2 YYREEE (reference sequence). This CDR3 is CASSPSTNEKLFF. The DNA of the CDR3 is TGTGCCAGCAGCCCCTCAACTAATGAAAAACTGTTTTTT. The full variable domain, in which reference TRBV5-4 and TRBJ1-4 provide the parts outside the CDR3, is ETGVTQSPTHLIKTRGQQVTLRCSSQSGHNTVSWYQQALGQGPQFIFQYYREEENGRGNFPPRFSGLQFPNYSSELNVNALELDDSALYLCASSPSTNEKLFFGSGTQLSVL.

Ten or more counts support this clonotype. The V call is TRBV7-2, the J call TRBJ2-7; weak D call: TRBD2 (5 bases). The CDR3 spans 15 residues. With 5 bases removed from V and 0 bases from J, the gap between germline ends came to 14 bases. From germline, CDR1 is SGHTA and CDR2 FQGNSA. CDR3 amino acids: CASSPGSGLSYEQYF. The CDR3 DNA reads TGTGCCAGCAGCCCGGGGAGTGGGCTCTCCTACGAGCAGTACTTC.

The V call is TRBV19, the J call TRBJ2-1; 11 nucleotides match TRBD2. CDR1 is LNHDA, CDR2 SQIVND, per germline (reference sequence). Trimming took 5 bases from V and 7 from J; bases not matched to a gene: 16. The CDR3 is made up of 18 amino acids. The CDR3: CASSRITAGTSGRNEQFF. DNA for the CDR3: TGTGCCAGTAGTCGGATAACGGCCGGGACTAGCGGTAGAAATGAGCAGTTCTTC.

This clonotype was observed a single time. CDR3 in amino acids: CASLAGGPGANVLTF. CDR3 in DNA: TGTGCCAGCCTAGCGGGGGGGCCCGGGGCCAACGTCCTGACTTTC. The chain carries TRBV4-2 and TRBJ2-6; 12 bases are shared with TRBD2. The trim removed 8 bases at V and 4 bases at J, leaving 3 bases unmatched. Per germline, CDR1 LGHNA and CDR2 YNFKEQ. The CDR3 sequence is 15 residues long.

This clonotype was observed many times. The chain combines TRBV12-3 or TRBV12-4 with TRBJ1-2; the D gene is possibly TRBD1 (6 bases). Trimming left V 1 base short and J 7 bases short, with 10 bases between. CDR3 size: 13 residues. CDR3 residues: CASSLGGALGYTF. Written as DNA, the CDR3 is TGTGCCAGCAGTTTAGGGGGGGCCCTTGGCTACACCTTC.

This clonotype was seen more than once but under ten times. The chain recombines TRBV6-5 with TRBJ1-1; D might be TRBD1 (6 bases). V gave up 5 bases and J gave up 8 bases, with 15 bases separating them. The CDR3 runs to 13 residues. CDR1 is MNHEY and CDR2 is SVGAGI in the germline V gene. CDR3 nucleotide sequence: TGTGCCAGCAGTAATTCAGGGGAAAGAGAAGCTTTCTTT. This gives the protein CASSNSGEREAFF.

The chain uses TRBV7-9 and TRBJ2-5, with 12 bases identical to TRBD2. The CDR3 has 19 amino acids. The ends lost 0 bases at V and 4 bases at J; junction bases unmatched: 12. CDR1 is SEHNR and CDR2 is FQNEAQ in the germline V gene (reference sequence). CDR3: CASSLALLAGGRNRETQYF. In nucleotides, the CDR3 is TGTGCCAGCAGCTTAGCCCTCCTAGCGGGGGGGCGAAATAGAGAGACCCAGTACTTC.

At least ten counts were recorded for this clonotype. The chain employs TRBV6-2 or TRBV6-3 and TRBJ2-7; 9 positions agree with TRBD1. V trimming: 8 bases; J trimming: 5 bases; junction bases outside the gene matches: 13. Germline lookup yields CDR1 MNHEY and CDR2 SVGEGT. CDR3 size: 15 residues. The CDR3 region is CASHPDRGTMDEQYV. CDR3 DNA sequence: TGTGCCAGCCACCCCGACAGGGGGACGATGGACGAGCAGTACGTC.

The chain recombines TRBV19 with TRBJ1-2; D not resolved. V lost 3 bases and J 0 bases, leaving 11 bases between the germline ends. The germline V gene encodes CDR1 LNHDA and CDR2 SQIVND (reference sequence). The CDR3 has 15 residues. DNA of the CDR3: TGTGCCAGTAGTATCGGACCGAGAGCTAACTATGGCTACACCTTC. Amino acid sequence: CASSIGPRANYGYTF.

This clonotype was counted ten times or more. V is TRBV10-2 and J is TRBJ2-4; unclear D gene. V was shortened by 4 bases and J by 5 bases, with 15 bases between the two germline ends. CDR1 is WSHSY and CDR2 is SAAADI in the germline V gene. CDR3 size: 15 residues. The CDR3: CASSVTAHDQNIQYF. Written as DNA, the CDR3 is TGCGCCAGCAGTGTCACAGCCCACGACCAAAACATTCAGTACTTC.

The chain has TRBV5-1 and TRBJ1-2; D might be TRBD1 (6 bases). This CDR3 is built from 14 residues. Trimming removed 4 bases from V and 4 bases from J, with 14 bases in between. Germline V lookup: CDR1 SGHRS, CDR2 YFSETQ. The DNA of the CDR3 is TGCGCCAGCAGCCAAGTGGGAGGGGGCTATGGCTACACCTTC. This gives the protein CASSQVGGGYGYTF.

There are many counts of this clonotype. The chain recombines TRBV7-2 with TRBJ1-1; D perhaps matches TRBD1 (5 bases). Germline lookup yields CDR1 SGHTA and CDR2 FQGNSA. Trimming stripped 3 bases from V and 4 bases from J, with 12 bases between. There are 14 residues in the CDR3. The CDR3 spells CASSFGGESTEAFF. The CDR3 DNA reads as TGTGCCAGCAGCTTCGGGGGTGAGAGCACTGAAGCTTTCTTT.

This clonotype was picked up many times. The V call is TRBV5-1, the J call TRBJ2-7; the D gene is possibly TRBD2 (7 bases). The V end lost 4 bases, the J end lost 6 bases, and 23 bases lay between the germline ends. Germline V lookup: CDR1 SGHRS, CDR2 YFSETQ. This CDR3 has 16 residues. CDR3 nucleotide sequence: TGCGCCAGCAGCCTGACTTCCGGGGGGCTATTAGCCGAGCAGTACGTC. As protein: CASSLTSGGLLAEQYV.

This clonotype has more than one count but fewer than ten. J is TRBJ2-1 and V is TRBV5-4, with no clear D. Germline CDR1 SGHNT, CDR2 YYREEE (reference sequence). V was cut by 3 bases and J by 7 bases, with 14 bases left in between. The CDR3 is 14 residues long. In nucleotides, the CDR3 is TGTGCCAGCAGCTATGGGCCAGGAAATAATGAGCAGTTCTTC. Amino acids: CASSYGPGNNEQFF.

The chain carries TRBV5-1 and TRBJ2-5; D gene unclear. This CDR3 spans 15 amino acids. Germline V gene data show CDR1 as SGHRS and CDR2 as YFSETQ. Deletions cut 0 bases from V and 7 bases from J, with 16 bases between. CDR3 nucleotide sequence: TGCGCCAGCAGCTTGGCGTTTGTAGGATCTGGGACCCAGTACTTC. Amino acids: CASSLAFVGSGTQYF.

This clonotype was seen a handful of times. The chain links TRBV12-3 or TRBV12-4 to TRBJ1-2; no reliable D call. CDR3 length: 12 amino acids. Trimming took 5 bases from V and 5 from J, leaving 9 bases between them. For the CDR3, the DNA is TGTGCCAGCAGTCCGGATGTATATGGCTACACCTTC. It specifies CASSPDVYGYTF.

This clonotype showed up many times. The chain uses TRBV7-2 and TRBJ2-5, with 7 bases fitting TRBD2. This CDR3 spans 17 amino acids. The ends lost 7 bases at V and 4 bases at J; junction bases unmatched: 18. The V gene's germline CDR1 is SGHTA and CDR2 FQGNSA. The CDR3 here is CASNPGGSGALRETQYF. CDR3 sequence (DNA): TGTGCCAGCAACCCCGGAGGGAGCGGGGCGCTACGAGAGACCCAGTACTTC. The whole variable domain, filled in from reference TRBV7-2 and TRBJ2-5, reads GAGVSQSPSNKVTEKGKDVELRCDPISGHTALYWYRQSLGQGLEFLIYFQGNSAPDKSGLPSDRFSAERTGGSVSTLTIQRTQQEDSAVYLCASNPGGSGALRETQYFGPGTRLLVL.

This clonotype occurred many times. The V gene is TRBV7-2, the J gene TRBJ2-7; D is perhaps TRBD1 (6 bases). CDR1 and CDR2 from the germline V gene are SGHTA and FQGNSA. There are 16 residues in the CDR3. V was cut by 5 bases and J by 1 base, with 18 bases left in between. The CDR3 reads CASSRSGTRDSYEQYF. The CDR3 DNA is TGTGCCAGCAGCCGATCCGGGACAAGAGATTCCTACGAGCAGTACTTC.

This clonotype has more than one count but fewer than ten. The CDR3 DNA reads as TGTGCCAGCAGCTTAGTGGGGGGGGGTTCGTACCAAGAGACCCAGTACTTC. It translates to CASSLVGGGSYQETQYF. This chain uses TRBV7-2 with TRBJ2-5; 7 bases fit TRBD2. This CDR3 contains 17 residues. V was clipped by 1 base and J by 0 bases; unmatched bases: 8. Germline values: CDR1 SGHTA, CDR2 FQGNSA.

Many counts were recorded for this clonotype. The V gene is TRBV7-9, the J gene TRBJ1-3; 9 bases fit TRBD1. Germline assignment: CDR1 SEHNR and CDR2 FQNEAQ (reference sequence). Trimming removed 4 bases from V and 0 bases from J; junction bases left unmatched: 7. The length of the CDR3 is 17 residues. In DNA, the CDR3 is TGTGCCAGCAGCTACCGGACAGGGGCGCTCTCTGGAAACACCATATATTTT. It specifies CASSYRTGALSGNTIYF.

In DNA, the CDR3 is TGTGCCAGCAGTTTAGGAGGGGCGGGATCACCCCTCCACTTT. It specifies CASSLGGAGSPLHF. The rearrangement joins TRBV27 to TRBJ1-6, with D perhaps TRBD1 (5 bases). Trimming pared 2 bases from V and 10 bases from J, leaving 12 bases between. The CDR3 consists of 14 residues. Germline lookup yields CDR1 MNHEY and CDR2 SMNVEV (reference sequence).

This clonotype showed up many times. CDR3 protein: CASRRLVQTYTQYF. CDR3 in DNA: TGTGCCAGCAGGAGATTAGTCCAAACTTATACGCAGTATTTT. The chain carries TRBV28 and TRBJ2-3, with D hard to call. Germline V lookup: CDR1 MDHEN, CDR2 SYDVKM. The CDR3 contains 14 residues. Trimming took 6 bases from V and 7 from J, leaving 17 bases between them.

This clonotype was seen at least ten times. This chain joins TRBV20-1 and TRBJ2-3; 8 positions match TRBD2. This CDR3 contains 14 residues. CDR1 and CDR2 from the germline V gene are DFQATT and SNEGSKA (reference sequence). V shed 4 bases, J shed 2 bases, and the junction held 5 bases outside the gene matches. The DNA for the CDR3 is TGCAGTGCTACTGGACTAGCCTCCACAGATACGCAGTATTTT. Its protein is CSATGLASTDTQYF.

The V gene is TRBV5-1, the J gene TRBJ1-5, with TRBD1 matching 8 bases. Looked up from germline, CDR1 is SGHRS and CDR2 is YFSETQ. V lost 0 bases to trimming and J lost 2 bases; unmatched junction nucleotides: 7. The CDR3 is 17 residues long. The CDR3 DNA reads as TGCGCCAGCAGCTTGGAGGGGCAGGGACAGGGCAATCAGCCCCAGCATTTT. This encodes CASSLEGQGQGNQPQHF.

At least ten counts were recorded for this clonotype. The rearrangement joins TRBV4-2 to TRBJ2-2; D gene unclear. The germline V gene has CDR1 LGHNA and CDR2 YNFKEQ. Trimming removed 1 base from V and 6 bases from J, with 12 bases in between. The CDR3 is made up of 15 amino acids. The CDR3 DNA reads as TGTGCCAGCAGCCAAGCTACCCCGCGTTCCGGGGAGCTGTTTTTT. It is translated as CASSQATPRSGELFF.

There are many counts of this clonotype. For the CDR3, the DNA is TGTGCCAGCAGCGTGGAGGGAAACACTGAAGCTTTCTTT. Its protein product is CASSVEGNTEAFF. V gene TRBV9 combines with J gene TRBJ1-1; the D is unclear. CDR3 length equals 13 residues. Germline V gene sequence: CDR1 SGDLS, CDR2 YYNGEE. V lost 2 bases and J lost 2, with 7 bases in between.